These 22 T cell receptor beta chains share one sample of origin, sequenced in a study of Ad26.COV2.S vaccination and SARS-CoV-2 variants. Treatment described: 15 to 20 received Ad26.COV2.S at low or high dose, single or two shots; a few received placebo; per-sample allocation not given. On day 63 after the first injection, vaccine and placebo recipients gave samples. Profiled with immunoSEQ multiplex PCR; TCRdb holds only in-frame clones, not every one. This table holds 430,000 or so clones, 89% found once. The specimen comprised peripheral blood, sampled in a trial of Ad26.COV2.S vaccine versus placebo. Receptors were obtained from a person between 18 and 59 years old who received the Ad26.COV2.S COVID-19 vaccine or a placebo.

CDR3 loop: CASSSTGAGGELFF. In DNA, the CDR3 is TGTGCCAGCAGCTCGACAGGGGCTGGCGGGGAGCTGTTTTTT. V is TRBV7-3 and J is TRBJ2-2, with TRBD1 identical over 8 bases. J lost 7 bases, V lost 4 bases, and 5 bases had no gene match. Per the germline V gene, CDR1 is SGHTA and CDR2 is FQGTGA. This CDR3 region has 14 residues.

The chain couples TRBV11-2 to TRBJ2-7, with D perhaps TRBD1 or TRBD2 (5 bases each). The CDR3 loop spans 14 amino acids. V gave up 5 bases and J gave up 3 bases, with 14 bases separating them. Germline loops: CDR1 SGHAT, CDR2 FQNNGV. CDR3 protein: CASSPEGPVYEQYV. CDR3 nucleotides: TGTGCCAGCAGCCCCGAGGGACCTGTCTACGAGCAGTACGTC.

The chain recombines TRBV7-7 with TRBJ1-5; D gene unclear. The ends were cut back, 4 bases at V and 4 bases at J, with 8 bases in the middle. Germline lookup yields CDR1 SSHAT and CDR2 FNYEAQ (reference sequence). The CDR3 extends over 13 amino acids. The CDR3 region has the DNA TGTGCCAGCAGCTCTGGCATTAATCAGCCCCAGCATTTT. Amino acid sequence: CASSSGINQPQHF.

V is TRBV30 and J is TRBJ1-2; no reliable D call. CDR1 and CDR2 (germline): GTSNPN, SVGIG (reference sequence). The CDR3 contains 12 residues. V dropped 5 bases and J dropped 5 bases, with 12 bases sitting between them. This chain's CDR3 is CAWAWAAYGYTF. CDR3 in DNA: TGTGCCTGGGCGTGGGCCGCGTATGGCTACACCTTC.

The chain links TRBV6-2 or TRBV6-3 to TRBJ2-7; perhaps TRBD2 as D (6 bases). Deletions cut 0 bases from V and 0 bases from J, with 12 bases between. Germline V gene data show CDR1 as MNHEY and CDR2 as SVGEGT. The CDR3 length is 16 residues. This CDR3 is CASSYSPRGYSYEQYF. CDR3 nucleotide sequence: TGTGCCAGCAGTTACTCCCCACGGGGGTACTCCTACGAGCAGTACTTC.

This clone was observed once. The gene calls are TRBV19 and TRBJ2-1, with D maybe TRBD1 (5 bases). The CDR3 is made up of 15 amino acids. CDR1 and CDR2 from the germline V gene are LNHDA and SQIVND (reference sequence). Trimming took off 1 base at V and 7 bases at J, with 14 bases between the two ends. CDR3 bases: TGTGCCAGTAGTATAGTGGGTGGGGCAGCAAATGAGCAGTTCTTC. It codes for CASSIVGGAANEQFF.

This clone was seen many times. The gene calls are TRBV19 and TRBJ1-1, with D possibly TRBD1 on 5 matching bases. CDR3 length: 13 amino acids. Between the trimmed V and J ends, which lost 3 bases and 5 bases, there was a span of 10 bases. Germline loops: CDR1 LNHDA, CDR2 SQIVND (reference sequence). CDR3 region: CASSMGGWTEAFF. CDR3 bases: TGTGCCAGTAGTATGGGGGGTTGGACTGAAGCTTTCTTT.

The chain couples TRBV2 to TRBJ1-1; no reliable D call. Germline-derived CDR1 and CDR2 are SNHLY and FYNNEI. The CDR3 is 12 amino acids. Trimming took 6 bases from V and 3 from J, leaving 8 bases between them. DNA for the CDR3: TGTGCCAGCAGCTCGGGTTACACTGAAGCTTTCTTT. It translates to CASSSGYTEAFF.

The gene calls are TRBV5-1 and TRBJ2-7, with 7 positions matching TRBD2. The CDR3 has 17 amino acids. From germline, CDR1 is SGHRS and CDR2 YFSETQ. V lost 0 bases to trimming and J lost 0 bases; unmatched junction nucleotides: 9. The CDR3 here is CASSLESSGLISYEQYV. The CDR3 DNA reads as TGCGCCAGCAGCTTGGAATCTAGCGGCCTCATCTCCTACGAGCAGTACGTC.

This clone was counted a few times. The rearrangement links TRBV4-3 to TRBJ2-6, with D hard to call. Trimming removed 1 base at V and 4 bases at J, with 8 bases between. CDR3 size: 15 residues. Germline CDR1 reads LGHNA; CDR2 reads YSLEER. The CDR3 region has the DNA TGCGCCAGCAGCCAAGGGGGTGGCGGGGCCAACGTCCTGACTTTC. Translated, it gives CASSQGGGGANVLTF.

The rearrangement joins TRBV3-1 (or the pseudogene TRBV3-2) to TRBJ2-7; D possibly uses TRBD1 or TRBD2 (6 bases each). In germline, CDR1 is LGHDT, CDR2 YNNKEL (reference sequence). V lost 1 base and J lost 0, with 10 bases in between. This CDR3 has 15 residues. The CDR3 protein is CASSQAGATSYEQYF. CDR3 DNA: TGTGCCAGCAGCCAAGCGGGGGCTACCTCCTACGAGCAGTACTTC.

The rearrangement joins TRBV6-5 to TRBJ2-2, with a weak D call TRBD1 (5 bases). Germline-derived CDR1 and CDR2 are MNHEY and SVGAGI. Trimming took 4 bases from V and 4 from J, leaving 16 bases between them. CDR3 size: 16 residues. CDR3 sequence (DNA): TGTGCCAGCAGTTCGGAGCCAGGGAAAGGCACCGGGGAGCTGTTTTTT. It translates to CASSSEPGKGTGELFF.

V and J are TRBV7-3 and TRBJ2-6; D could derive from TRBD1 or TRBD2 (5 bases each). V was trimmed by 3 bases and J by 1 base, leaving 7 bases between them. Germline values: CDR1 SGHTA, CDR2 FQGTGA. The CDR3 loop spans 15 amino acids. Here the CDR3 DNA reads TGTGCCAGCAGCTTTGGGGGTTCTGGGGCCAACGTCCTGACTTTC. Its protein is CASSFGGSGANVLTF.

This chain connects TRBV18 to TRBJ2-1, with 16 positions matching TRBD2. With V trimmed by 3 bases and J by 6 bases, 2 bases remained unmatched. Germline CDR1 KGHSH, CDR2 LQKENI. The CDR3 has 16 amino acids. For the CDR3, the DNA is TGTGCCAGCTCACCCGGGACTAGCGGGAGGGCCAATGAGCAGTTCTTC. Translation: CASSPGTSGRANEQFF. Complete variable domain (other parts from reference TRBV18 and TRBJ2-1): NAGVMQNPRHLVRRRGQEARLRCSPMKGHSHVYWYRQLPEEGLKFMVYLQKENIIDESGMPKERFSAEFPKEGPSILRIQQVVRGDSAAYFCASSPGTSGRANEQFFGPGTRLTVL.

CDR3 sequence: CASSPLNYGYTF. The DNA of the CDR3 is TGTGCCAGCAGCCCCCTGAACTATGGCTACACCTTC. The V and J genes are TRBV14 and TRBJ1-2; D ambiguous. Trimming pared 4 bases from V and 2 bases from J, leaving 5 bases between. The CDR3 extends over 12 amino acids. Germline CDR1 and CDR2: SGHDN and FVKESK.

The rearrangement links TRBV28 to TRBJ1-5; D is possibly TRBD1 (6 bases). This CDR3 contains 15 residues. The V gene lost 3 bases and the J gene lost 5 bases, with 14 bases spanning the gap. Per germline, CDR1 MDHEN and CDR2 SYDVKM. CDR3 nucleotides: TGTGCCAGCAGTTTTGGCCAGGGGTATGATCAGCCCCAGCATTTT. Its protein product is CASSFGQGYDQPQHF.

The V and J genes are TRBV7-9 and TRBJ2-5; D could derive from TRBD1 or TRBD2 (5 bases each). In germline, CDR1 is SEHNR, CDR2 FQNEAQ (reference sequence). CDR3 length equals 15 residues. Trimming cost V 1 base and J 5 bases, with 14 bases left between them. The CDR3 coding sequence is TGTGCCAGCAGCTTAGTCGGGGCGAGCGCTGAGACCCAGTACTTC. Protein product: CASSLVGASAETQYF.

The rearrangement joins TRBV2 to TRBJ2-5; possibly TRBD2 for D (5 bases). This CDR3 has 16 amino acids. The germline V gene encodes CDR1 SNHLY and CDR2 FYNNEI. The V and J ends lost 4 bases and 0 bases respectively, with 15 bases between them. Written as DNA, the CDR3 is TGTGCCAGCAGTGGGAGGCAGCGGAGGTACCAAGAGACCCAGTACTTC. It is translated as CASSGRQRRYQETQYF.

The chain recombines TRBV5-1 with TRBJ2-6, with D tentatively TRBD1 (6 bases). V lost 7 bases, J lost 0 bases, and 11 bases lay in between. This CDR3 has 15 residues. CDR1 SGHRS and CDR2 YFSETQ come from the germline V gene. DNA for the CDR3: TGCGCCAGCCGGGACACCTACTCTGGGGCCAACGTCCTGACTTTC. Residues: CASRDTYSGANVLTF.

This sequence joins TRBV19 and TRBJ1-6, with D uncertain. CDR3 length equals 15 residues. CDR1 is LNHDA, CDR2 SQIVND, per germline (reference sequence). Trimming left V 4 bases short and J 6 bases short, with 13 bases between. CDR3 protein: CASSTSKQPNSPLHF. The CDR3 region has the DNA TGTGCCAGTAGTACTTCGAAGCAACCTAATTCACCCCTCCACTTT.

In this sample, this clone turned up once. The chain is built from TRBV13 and TRBJ1-1; 7 nucleotides line up with TRBD1. The CDR3 loop spans 17 amino acids. Per germline, CDR1 PRHDT and CDR2 FYEKMQ (reference sequence). V gave up 4 bases and J gave up 0 bases; unmatched junction bases: 11. This CDR3 is CASSSRRAGGMNTEAFF. CDR3 in DNA: TGTGCCAGCAGCTCCCGGCGGGCAGGGGGAATGAACACTGAAGCTTTCTTT.

A single count supports this clone. The chain recombines TRBV7-9 with TRBJ2-2; D tentatively reads TRBD1 or TRBD2 (5 bases each). V gave up 7 bases and J gave up 0 bases, with 15 bases separating them. CDR3 length equals 16 residues. CDR1 and CDR2 from the germline V gene are SEHNR and FQNEAQ (reference sequence). Here the CDR3 DNA reads TGTGCCAGCACCCCGCCGGGACGCACGAACACCGGGGAGCTGTTTTTT. This encodes CASTPPGRTNTGELFF.